Listed below are T cell receptor beta chains from one sample, sequenced in a study of cytomegalovirus exposure and HLA in healthy donors. The repertoire was sequenced with immunoSEQ multiplex PCR; TCRdb's copy has only in-frame clones and lacks some. Among around 130,000 clones listed, 75% to 90% were seen once. Material for sequencing was PBMCs. The receptor set was obtained from a man younger than 40 in good health and CMV-seronegative. The CDR3 runs from the conserved cysteine through the conserved F or W. The order of the fields is D gene, clone size, J gene, V gene, CDR3 protein, CDR3 DNA. A D gene is named only where the DNA matches it firmly. For some rows the clone size is stated as once, few or many, or as a class when expanded; others skip it.

TRBD1,NA,TRBJ2-5,TRBV10-3,CAISESAGGQETQYF,TGTGCCATCAGTGAGTCGGCAGGGGGCCAAGAGACCCAGTACTTC
TRBD2,NA,TRBJ2-1,TRBV27,CASSSAGGRYNEQFF,TGTGCCAGCTCCTCCGCGGGGGGCCGCTACAATGAGCAGTTCTTC
TRBD1,once,TRBJ2-3,TRBV19,CASSMDRAYTDTQYF,TGTGCCAGTAGTATGGACAGGGCGTACACAGATACGCAGTATTTT
TRBD1,once,TRBJ2-5,TRBV10-3,CAIAPGTGEETQYF,TGTGCCATCGCCCCCGGCACAGGGGAAGAGACTCAGTACTTC
NA,NA,TRBJ1-4,TRBV7-9,CASSLSRLATNEKLFF,TGTGCCAGCAGCTTATCCAGGCTTGCAACTAATGAAAAACTGTTTTTT
TRBD2,NA,TRBJ2-7,TRBV7-9,CSLSTSGVEQYF,TGTTCCTTATCGACTAGCGGGGTCGAGCAGTACTTC
TRBD1,once,TRBJ1-1,TRBV5-1,CASSSPQGEAEAFF,TGCGCCAGCAGCTCCCCCCAGGGGGAGGCTGAAGCTTTCTTT
TRBD1,NA,TRBJ1-5,TRBV28,CASSPRQGGNQPQHF,TGTGCCAGCAGTCCCAGACAGGGAGGCAATCAGCCCCAGCATTTT
NA,NA,TRBJ2-3,TRBV7-2,CASSLPGTDTQYF,TGTGCCAGCAGCTTACCAGGCACAGATACGCAGTATTTT
NA,NA,TRBJ2-1,TRBV10-1,CASSEGWSNEQFF,TGCGCCAGCAGTGAGGGTTGGAGCAATGAGCAGTTCTTC
NA,once,TRBJ2-3,TRBV5-8,CASSSGGKIGTQYF,TGTGCCAGCAGCTCAGGGGGGAAGATCGGTACGCAGTATTTT
NA,NA,TRBJ2-3,TRBV18,CASSREDTQYF,TGTGCCAGCTCACGGGAGGATACGCAGTATTTT